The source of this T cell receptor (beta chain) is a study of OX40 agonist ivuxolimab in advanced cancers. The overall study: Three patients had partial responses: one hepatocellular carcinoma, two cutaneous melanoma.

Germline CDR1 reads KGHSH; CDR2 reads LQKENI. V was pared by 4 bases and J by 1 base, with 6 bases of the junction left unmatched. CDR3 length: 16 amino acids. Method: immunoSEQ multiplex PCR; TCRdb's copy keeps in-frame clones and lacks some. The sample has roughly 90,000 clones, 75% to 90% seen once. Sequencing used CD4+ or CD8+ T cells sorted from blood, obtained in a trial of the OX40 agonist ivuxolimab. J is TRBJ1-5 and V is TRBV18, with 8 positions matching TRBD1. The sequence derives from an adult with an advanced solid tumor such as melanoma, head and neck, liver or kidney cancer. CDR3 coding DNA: TGTGCCAGCTCACTAACGACAGGGGACAGCAATCAGCCCCAGCATTTT. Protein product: CASSLTTGDSNQPQHF.